A single sample is the source of the 16 T cell receptor beta chains below, sequenced in a study of blood T cell repertoires in COVID-19. The repertoire was sequenced with immunoSEQ multiplex PCR; TCRdb's copy has only in-frame clones and lacks some. The table lists over 250,000 clones, around 82% of them singletons. Sequenced input: peripheral blood. The source is a woman aged 45-65 years who had recovered from COVID-19.

CDR3 sequence: CASSAGLAGYSYEQYF. DNA for the CDR3: TGTGCCAGCAGCGCGGGACTAGCGGGATACTCCTACGAGCAGTACTTC. The chain uses TRBV5-6 and TRBJ2-7; TRBD2 aligns across 13 bases. J was trimmed by 0 bases and V by 4 bases; bases with no gene match: 4. Germline V gene sequence: CDR1 SGHDT, CDR2 YYEEEE. CDR3 size: 16 residues.

The gene calls are TRBV5-1 and TRBJ2-1; 7 bases fit TRBD2. Trimming at V came to 4 bases and at J to 0 bases, leaving 7 bases not matched to a gene. Germline CDR1 and CDR2: SGHRS and YFSETQ. This CDR3 contains 16 residues. CDR3 in amino acids: CASSLQLAASYNEQFF. In DNA form, the CDR3 reads TGCGCCAGCAGCCTCCAGCTAGCGGCCTCCTACAATGAGCAGTTCTTC.

This chain uses TRBV19 with TRBJ2-2; no definite D call. In germline, CDR1 is LNHDA, CDR2 SQIVND (reference sequence). The CDR3 is 14 amino acids. Deletions cut 9 bases from V and 0 bases from J, with 11 bases between. CDR3 coding DNA: TGTGCCAGCTTACCGACTTCGAACACCGGGGAGCTGTTTTTT. It codes for CASLPTSNTGELFF. Full variable domain (rest looked up from reference TRBV19 and TRBJ2-2): DGGITQSPKYLFRKEGQNVTLSCEQNLNHDAMYWYRQDPGQGLRLIYYSQIVNDFQKGDIAEGYSVSREKKESFPLTVTSAQKNPTAFYLCASLPTSNTGELFFGEGSRLTVL.

The chain carries TRBV15 and TRBJ1-4; TRBD1 aligns across 7 bases. Germline V gene data show CDR1 as LNHNV and CDR2 as YYDKDF (reference sequence). V gave up 6 bases and J gave up 8 bases; unmatched junction bases: 9. The CDR3 length is 14 residues. The CDR3 sequence is CATRLTGAGEKLFF. CDR3 sequence (DNA): TGTGCCACCAGACTTACAGGGGCAGGGGAAAAACTGTTTTTT.

This clone was observed a single time. V gene TRBV9 combines with J gene TRBJ2-7, with D possibly matching TRBD1 (5 bases). The CDR3 is 16 residues long. V lost 3 bases to trimming and J lost 3 bases, with 19 bases between them. Germline V gives CDR1 SGDLS, CDR2 YYNGEE. DNA for the CDR3: TGTGCCAGCAGCGGAATCGAGACAGTACCCGTCTACGAGCAGTACTTC. Its translation is CASSGIETVPVYEQYF.

The rearrangement links TRBV7-9 to TRBJ1-4; D gene uncertain. The ends were cut back, 3 bases at V and 11 bases at J, with 16 bases in the middle. The CDR3 extends over 14 amino acids. Germline CDR1 is SEHNR and CDR2 is FQNEAQ (reference sequence). CDR3 protein: CASSLNQRPSKLFF. DNA of the CDR3: TGTGCCAGCAGCTTGAACCAGAGGCCTTCGAAACTGTTTTTT.

J is TRBJ2-5 and V is TRBV4-1; 8 bases are a match to TRBD2. Unmatched junction bases numbered 6, after V lost 1 base and J lost 2 bases. CDR3 length: 16 amino acids. Germline V CDR1 and CDR2: MGHRA, YSYEKL. This chain's CDR3 is CASSQVGLAPQETQYF. CDR3 coding DNA: TGCGCCAGCAGCCAAGTTGGACTAGCCCCGCAAGAGACCCAGTACTTC.

This clone showed up just once. The gene calls are TRBV2 and TRBJ1-3; the D gene is possibly TRBD1 (6 bases). From germline, CDR1 is SNHLY and CDR2 FYNNEI. V was clipped by 5 bases and J by 6 bases, with 17 bases between them. The CDR3 has 15 amino acids. The CDR3 here is CASSQDRSGTNTIYF. CDR3 bases: TGTGCCAGCAGTCAGGACAGAAGCGGAACAAACACCATATATTTT.

The chain links TRBV6-2 or TRBV6-3 to TRBJ2-7, with D possibly being TRBD2 (6 bases). V was shortened by 6 bases and J by 1 base, with 16 bases between the two germline ends. This CDR3 comprises 15 residues. Germline CDR1 and CDR2: MNHEY and SVGEGT. The CDR3 DNA reads TGTGCCAGCAGCCCCCCCGGAGGGAGATCCTACGAGCAGTACTTC. Translated: CASSPPGGRSYEQYF.

This sequence joins TRBV9 and TRBJ2-2; TRBD2 matches 8 bases. V was clipped by 0 bases and J by 3 bases; unmatched bases: 4. The CDR3 sequence is 16 residues long. The germline V gene has CDR1 SGDLS and CDR2 YYNGEE. The CDR3 sequence is CASSVASGPHTGELFF. The DNA for the CDR3 is TGTGCCAGCAGCGTAGCTAGCGGGCCCCACACCGGGGAGCTGTTTTTT.

V usage is TRBV5-1 and J usage is TRBJ1-1; 10 nucleotides align to TRBD1. This CDR3 has 15 amino acids. Per germline, CDR1 SGHRS and CDR2 YFSETQ. V lost 4 bases and J lost 5; bases outside the gene matches: 8. DNA for the CDR3: TGCGCCAGCAGCACCGGACAGGGGGGAGGTACTGAAGCTTTCTTT. It is translated as CASSTGQGGGTEAFF.

The chain couples TRBV20-1 to TRBJ2-5; 14 bases agree with TRBD2. This CDR3 region has 16 residues. The germline gives CDR1 DFQATT, CDR2 SNEGSKA (reference sequence). Germline trimming cut 3 bases from V and 4 bases from J; bases unmatched to any gene: 7. The DNA for the CDR3 is TGCAGTGCTAGTGGACTAGCGGGAGGAGGAGGAGAGACCCAGTACTTC. Its protein product is CSASGLAGGGGETQYF.

V gene TRBV6-5 combines with J gene TRBJ2-1; tentatively, D is TRBD2 (5 bases). The ends were cut back, 0 bases at V and 3 bases at J, with 12 bases in the middle. Per germline, CDR1 MNHEY and CDR2 SVGAGI. The length of the CDR3 is 16 residues. CDR3: CASSYSRTGRYNEQFF. CDR3 in DNA: TGTGCCAGCAGTTACTCGAGGACTGGCCGCTACAATGAGCAGTTCTTC.

This chain joins TRBV18 and TRBJ2-7; TRBD1 matches 8 bases. CDR1 and CDR2 from the germline V gene are KGHSH and LQKENI. J lost 3 bases, V lost 0 bases, and 10 bases had no gene match. This CDR3 spans 17 amino acids. CDR3 bases: TGTGCCAGCTCACCACCGAACAGGGGGAACCAAGGCTACGAGCAGTACTTC. This translates into CASSPPNRGNQGYEQYF.

The rearrangement uses TRBV6-2 or TRBV6-3 and TRBJ2-1; D is uncertain. The CDR3 is 12 residues long. Trimming cost V 4 bases and J 5 bases, with 6 bases left between them. CDR1 and CDR2 (germline): MNHEY, SVGEGT. CDR3 sequence: CASSSSDNEQFF. The CDR3 bases are TGTGCCAGCAGTTCTTCCGACAATGAGCAGTTCTTC.

The chain recombines TRBV6-5 with TRBJ2-2, with D possibly being TRBD1 (6 bases). This CDR3 has 15 amino acids. Trimming shortened V by 5 bases and J by 0 bases, and 10 bases separated the two germline ends. CDR1 and CDR2 from the germline V gene are MNHEY and SVGAGI. The CDR3 is CASSTTGTNTGELFF. CDR3 DNA sequence: TGTGCCAGCAGTACGACAGGAACGAACACCGGGGAGCTGTTTTTT.